The 20 T cell receptor beta chains below come from one sample, sequenced in a study of T cells in tuberculosis (dated by TCRdb to the late 2010s). The protocol used for the library was the immunoSEQ multiplex PCR assay. This immuneACCESS table, as held by TCRdb, lists in-frame sequences with V and J called but not all clones. Of the missing ones, under half trace to an unresolved V gene in checked studies; the others have no known cause. For this sample the table gives fewer than 35,000 clones, of which approximately 95% were detected only once. The ten largest clones capture 6.5% to 8% of the sample. Sequencing was performed on PBMCs. These receptors all come from a donor aged 10-29 years with latent tuberculosis or without tuberculosis infection.

The chain links TRBV2 to TRBJ1-1, with 7 bases aligning to TRBD1. V was clipped by 1 base and J by 5 bases; unmatched bases: 7. From germline, CDR1 is SNHLY and CDR2 FYNNEI. The CDR3 consists of 15 residues. The CDR3, as DNA: TGTGCCAGCAGTGAAGTCGGCAGGGGGAGGACTGAAGCTTTCTTT. Its protein is CASSEVGRGRTEAFF.

This clone turned up a few times. The V and J genes are TRBV27 and TRBJ2-1; possible D gene TRBD2, 6 bases. Trimming removed 5 bases from V and 5 bases from J, with 22 bases in between. The length of the CDR3 is 17 residues. CDR1 is MNHEY, CDR2 SMNVEV, per germline (reference sequence). This CDR3 reads CASSPGGGPSTNNEQFF. CDR3 DNA sequence: TGTGCCAGCAGTCCCGGGGGAGGCCCCTCAACGAACAATGAGCAGTTCTTC.

The rearrangement uses TRBV6-6 and TRBJ1-2; D gene uncertain. V gave up 2 bases and J gave up 5 bases, with 6 bases separating them. Germline CDR1 is MNHNY and CDR2 is SVGAGI (reference sequence). The CDR3 has 12 amino acids. CDR3 in amino acids: CASSYPGYGYTF. The CDR3 nucleotides read TGTGCCAGCAGTTACCCCGGGTATGGCTACACCTTC.

The chain joins TRBV6-5 to TRBJ2-1; TRBD2 aligns across 14 bases. From germline, CDR1 is MNHEY and CDR2 SVGAGI. This CDR3 has 15 amino acids. V shed 0 bases, J shed 9 bases, and the junction held 1 base outside the gene matches. For the CDR3, the DNA is TGTGCCAGCAGTTACTCGGGGACTAGCGGGGGTGAGCAGTTCTTC. Translated, it gives CASSYSGTSGGEQFF.

V is TRBV7-9 and J is TRBJ2-7, with D possibly being TRBD2 (6 bases). Germline V gives CDR1 SEHNR, CDR2 FQNEAQ (reference sequence). This CDR3 has 16 residues. V was clipped by 5 bases and J by 3 bases, with 20 bases between them. CDR3 coding DNA: TGTGCCAGCAGCCGCGGAGAGGGACTGGCGGACTACGAGCAGTACTTC. Protein: CASSRGEGLADYEQYF.

The CDR3 region has the DNA TGTGCCATCAGTGAGTATACAGGGCCTGGGGCCAACGTCCTGACTTTC. This codes for CAISEYTGPGANVLTF. The V gene is TRBV10-3, the J gene TRBJ2-6; tentatively, D is TRBD1 (6 bases). V lost 1 base and J 2 bases, leaving 9 bases between the germline ends. Germline CDR1 ENHRY, CDR2 SYGVKD. The CDR3 covers 16 residues.

The chain has TRBV6-5 and TRBJ1-5, with D possibly matching TRBD1 (6 bases). Germline lookup yields CDR1 MNHEY and CDR2 SVGAGI. CDR3 length equals 15 residues. V was cut by 5 bases and J by 3 bases, with 14 bases left in between. CDR3 nucleotide sequence: TGTGCCAGCAGTACAGGAAGACAGGCCAATCAGCCCCAGCATTTT. Protein: CASSTGRQANQPQHF.

The chain joins TRBV10-3 to TRBJ1-2; 9 bases agree with TRBD1. The ends lost 5 bases at V and 5 bases at J; junction bases unmatched: 9. This CDR3 contains 15 residues. In germline, CDR1 is ENHRY, CDR2 SYGVKD. CDR3 DNA: TGTGCCATCAGTAGGGACAGGGAGTCTAGGTATGGCTACACCTTC. Its protein is CAISRDRESRYGYTF.

The V and J genes are TRBV6-1 and TRBJ1-2, with D tentatively TRBD1 (6 bases). The ends were cut back, 6 bases at V and 8 bases at J, with 19 bases in the middle. The V gene's germline CDR1 is MNHNS and CDR2 SASEGT. The CDR3 runs to 14 residues. The CDR3 bases are TGTGCCAGCAGGAGTAGAGGGGGTGCGCCGGGCTACACCTTC. The encoded protein is CASRSRGGAPGYTF.

This chain links TRBV29-1 with TRBJ2-1, with D unresolved. The V gene lost 5 bases and the J gene lost 0 bases, with 23 bases spanning the gap. The length of the CDR3 is 18 residues. Looked up from germline, CDR1 is SQVTM and CDR2 is ANQGSEA. Here the CDR3 reads CSVLLLARGPSSYNEQFF. The CDR3 DNA sequence: TGCAGCGTTTTGCTGTTGGCCCGTGGCCCTAGCTCCTACAATGAGCAGTTCTTC.

The V and J genes are TRBV7-2 and TRBJ1-2, with D unclear. Germline lookup yields CDR1 SGHTA and CDR2 FQGNSA. V was shortened by 2 bases and J by 7 bases, with 11 bases between the two germline ends. The CDR3 is 13 residues long. CDR3 protein: CASSLLPEGGYTF. The CDR3 coding sequence is TGTGCCAGCAGCTTACTACCGGAGGGTGGCTACACCTTC.

The chain is built from TRBV5-1 and TRBJ2-7, with 7 bases aligning to TRBD1. V was pared by 4 bases and J by 0 bases, with 4 bases of the junction left unmatched. Germline V gives CDR1 SGHRS, CDR2 YFSETQ. The CDR3 runs to 14 residues. CDR3 sequence (DNA): TGCGCCAGCAGCGAGACAGGGCTCTCCTACGAGCAGTACTTC. This translates into CASSETGLSYEQYF.

This chain uses TRBV4-3 with TRBJ2-7; 12 bases map to TRBD2. The CDR3 spans 15 residues. The V and J ends lost 0 bases and 5 bases, in that order; junction bases with no gene match: 2. Germline CDR1 and CDR2: LGHNA and YSLEER. CDR3 bases: TGCGCCAGCAGCCAAGATCGGACTAGCGGGAACGAGCAGTACTTC. This gives the protein CASSQDRTSGNEQYF.

The chain is built from TRBV27 and TRBJ1-1; a weak D match, TRBD1 (5 bases). The CDR3 spans 11 residues. Trimming removed 2 bases from V and 8 bases from J, with 6 bases in between. Germline CDR1 reads MNHEY; CDR2 reads SMNVEV (reference sequence). The CDR3, as DNA: TGTGCCAGCAGTTTACAGGGAGAAGCTTTCTTT. This codes for CASSLQGEAFF.

This chain uses TRBV29-1 with TRBJ1-2; 8 positions match TRBD1. CDR1 SQVTM and CDR2 ANQGSEA come from the germline V gene. The CDR3 is 12 residues long. V was pared by 7 bases and J by 8 bases, with 9 bases of the junction left unmatched. The chain's CDR3 is CSAKGQASGYTF. The DNA of the CDR3 is TGCAGCGCCAAGGGACAGGCCAGCGGCTACACCTTC.

This rearrangement joins TRBV28 to TRBJ2-7; D gene unclear. The V and J ends lost 3 bases and 3 bases respectively, with 3 bases between them. This CDR3 has 11 residues. Germline lookup yields CDR1 MDHEN and CDR2 SYDVKM. The CDR3 sequence: CASSFYYEQYF. CDR3 coding DNA: TGTGCCAGCAGTTTTTACTACGAGCAGTACTTC.

V usage is TRBV5-1 and J usage is TRBJ2-1; unclear D gene. Looked up from germline, CDR1 is SGHRS and CDR2 is YFSETQ. Trimming took off 3 bases at V and 8 bases at J, with 9 bases between the two ends. The CDR3 runs 12 residues. In DNA, the CDR3 is TGCGCCAGCAGCTCAAGTGGAGATGAGCAGTTCTTC. It specifies CASSSSGDEQFF.

The chain carries TRBV7-8 and TRBJ2-5; 12 nucleotides agree with TRBD1. The trim removed 1 base at V and 5 bases at J, leaving 5 bases unmatched. The CDR3 runs to 16 residues. Germline V gives CDR1 SGHVS, CDR2 FQNEAQ. CDR3 sequence: CASSLVGQGARETQYF. DNA for the CDR3: TGTGCCAGCAGCTTAGTGGGACAGGGGGCTAGGGAGACCCAGTACTTC.

By sample fraction, this clone is medium-sized. This rearrangement joins TRBV19 to TRBJ2-3; no clear D gene. Trimming removed 1 base at V and 0 bases at J, with 5 bases between. Germline V gene sequence: CDR1 LNHDA, CDR2 SQIVND (reference sequence). The CDR3 length is 14 residues. The CDR3 loop reads CASSIVGSTDTQYF. CDR3 coding DNA: TGTGCCAGTAGTATAGTCGGTAGCACAGATACGCAGTATTTT.

This clone was counted between two and nine times. The chain uses TRBV29-1 and TRBJ1-1, with 7 nucleotides matching TRBD1. V shed 5 bases, J shed 5 bases, and the junction held 20 bases outside the gene matches. CDR1 is SQVTM and CDR2 is ANQGSEA in the germline V gene. This CDR3 has 17 amino acids. CDR3 sequence reads: CSVSGRQGFNRNTEAFF. CDR3 DNA sequence: TGCAGCGTTTCTGGCCGACAGGGATTTAATCGGAATACTGAAGCTTTCTTT.